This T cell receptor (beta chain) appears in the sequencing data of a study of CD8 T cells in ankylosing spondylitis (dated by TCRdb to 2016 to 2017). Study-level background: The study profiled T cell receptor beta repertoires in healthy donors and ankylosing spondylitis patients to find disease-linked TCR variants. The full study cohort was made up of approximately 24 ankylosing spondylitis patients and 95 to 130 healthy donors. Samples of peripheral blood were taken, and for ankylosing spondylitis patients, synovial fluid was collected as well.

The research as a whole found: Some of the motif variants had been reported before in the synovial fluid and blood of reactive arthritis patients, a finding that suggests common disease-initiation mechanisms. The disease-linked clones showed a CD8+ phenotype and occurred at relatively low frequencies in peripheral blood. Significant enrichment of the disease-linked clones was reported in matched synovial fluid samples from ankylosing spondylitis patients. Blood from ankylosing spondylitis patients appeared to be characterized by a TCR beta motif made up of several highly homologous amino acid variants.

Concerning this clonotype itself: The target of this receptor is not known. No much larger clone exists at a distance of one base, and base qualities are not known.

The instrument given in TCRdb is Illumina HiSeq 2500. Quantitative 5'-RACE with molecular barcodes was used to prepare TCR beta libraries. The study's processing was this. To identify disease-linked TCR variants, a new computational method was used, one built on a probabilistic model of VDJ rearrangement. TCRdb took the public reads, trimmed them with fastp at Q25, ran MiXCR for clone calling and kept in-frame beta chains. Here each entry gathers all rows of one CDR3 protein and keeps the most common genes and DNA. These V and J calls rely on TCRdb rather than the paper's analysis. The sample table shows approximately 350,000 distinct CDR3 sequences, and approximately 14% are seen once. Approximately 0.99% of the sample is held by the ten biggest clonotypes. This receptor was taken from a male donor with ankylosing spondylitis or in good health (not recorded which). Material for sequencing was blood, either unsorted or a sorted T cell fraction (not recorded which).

The bases read TGTGCCAGCAGCTCCGGGACTAGCAATCAGCCCCAGCATTTT. It specifies CASSSGTSNQPQHF. The V gene is TRBV5-6 and the J gene is TRBJ1-5; 5 matching bases give a weak D call of TRBD1. The germline V gene sets CDR1 to SGHDT and CDR2 to YYEEEE. Including cysteine and phenylalanine, the CDR3 has 14 amino acids. The only DNA kept is the CDR3, 42 bases in frame from the first base. Trimming costs V 3 bases and J 0 bases, and their ends lie 7 bases apart.